Below are 29 T cell receptor beta chains sequenced from a single sample in a study of blood T cell repertoires in COVID-19. Assay used: immunoSEQ multiplex PCR; TCRdb lists only in-frame clones, some missing. Among over 250,000 clones listed, 88% were seen once. Source material: PBMCs or T cells enriched from blood (not recorded which). The receptors originated from a woman between 50 and 59 years old who had recovered from COVID-19.

This clone was recorded a few times. The DNA for the CDR3 is TGTGCCAGCAGCCAATCATTACAGGGTCGGGAGCAGTACTTC. This sequence encodes CASSQSLQGREQYF. The chain links TRBV4-2 to TRBJ2-7; D might be TRBD1 (6 bases). V was pared by 2 bases and J by 7 bases, with 15 bases between. CDR3 length equals 14 residues. From germline, CDR1 is LGHNA and CDR2 YNFKEQ.

This rearrangement joins TRBV19 to TRBJ2-2; D is possibly TRBD1 (7 bases). This CDR3 is built from 17 residues. The V gene's germline CDR1 is LNHDA and CDR2 SQIVND (reference sequence). The ends were cut back, 3 bases at V and 2 bases at J, with 16 bases in the middle. CDR3 amino acids: CASSMLRQGGNTGELFF. Here the CDR3 DNA reads TGTGCCAGTAGTATGCTAAGGCAGGGGGGAAACACCGGGGAGCTGTTTTTT. Full variable domain (remainder filled in from reference TRBV19 and TRBJ2-2): DGGITQSPKYLFRKEGQNVTLSCEQNLNHDAMYWYRQDPGQGLRLIYYSQIVNDFQKGDIAEGYSVSREKKESFPLTVTSAQKNPTAFYLCASSMLRQGGNTGELFFGEGSRLTVL.

The chain employs TRBV27 and TRBJ2-7; D not certain. CDR1 is MNHEY and CDR2 is SMNVEV in the germline V gene (reference sequence). The CDR3 extends over 13 amino acids. V lost 0 bases and J 3 bases, leaving 6 bases between the germline ends. The CDR3 reads CASSLSRSYEQYF. DNA for the CDR3: TGTGCCAGCAGTTTATCGAGGAGCTACGAGCAGTACTTC.

V is TRBV7-8 and J is TRBJ1-6; weak D call: TRBD1 (5 bases). The ends were cut back, 1 base at V and 5 bases at J, with 9 bases in the middle. This CDR3 spans 15 amino acids. The germline CDR1 and CDR2 sequences are SGHVS and FQNEAQ. The CDR3 region has the DNA TGTGCCAGCAGCTTAGTACAGGCGGATAATTCACCCCTCCACTTT. Translated, it gives CASSLVQADNSPLHF.

This chain connects TRBV4-3 to TRBJ2-1, with TRBD2 identical over 7 bases. The ends lost 1 base at V and 7 bases at J; junction bases unmatched: 13. This CDR3 contains 17 residues. CDR1 is LGHNA, CDR2 YSLEER, per germline. Here the CDR3 DNA reads TGCGCCAGCAGCCAAGGTACAGCGGGATCCTTTGGGAATGAGCAGTTCTTC. This encodes CASSQGTAGSFGNEQFF.

This chain links TRBV7-2 with TRBJ1-2; TRBD1 might be the D (5 bases). Trimming cost V 6 bases and J 3 bases, with 17 bases left between them. This CDR3 has 15 residues. The V gene's germline CDR1 is SGHTA and CDR2 FQGNSA. CDR3 in DNA: TGTGCCAGCAGTTCAGATAGCAGGGCAGACTATGGCTACACCTTC. Translating gives CASSSDSRADYGYTF.

V and J are TRBV5-5 and TRBJ2-1; 16 bases fit TRBD2. The CDR3 has 15 residues. V shed 3 bases and J 7 bases; nucleotides not matched to a gene: 1. Germline assignment: CDR1 SGHKS and CDR2 YYEKEE (reference sequence). CDR3 residues: CASSSGLAGGNEQFF. The CDR3 DNA follows: TGTGCCAGCAGCTCGGGACTAGCGGGAGGGAATGAGCAGTTCTTC.

The V and J genes are TRBV7-9 and TRBJ1-4, with D unclear. The CDR3 runs 15 residues. The ends were cut back, 5 bases at V and 8 bases at J, with 18 bases in the middle. Looked up from germline, CDR1 is SEHNR and CDR2 is FQNEAQ (reference sequence). This chain's CDR3 is CASSQPITRGEKLFF. CDR3 in DNA: TGTGCCAGCAGCCAACCCATAACGCGGGGAGAAAAACTGTTTTTT. The whole variable domain, filled in from reference TRBV7-9 and TRBJ1-4, reads DTGVSQNPRHKITKRGQNVTFRCDPISEHNRLYWYRQTLGQGPEFLTYFQNEAQLEKSRLLSDRFSAERPKGSFSTLEIQRTEQGDSAMYLCASSQPITRGEKLFFGSGTQLSVL.

The chain recombines TRBV19 with TRBJ1-5; a weak D match, TRBD1 (6 bases). Deletions cut 7 bases from V and 7 bases from J, with 20 bases between. The CDR3 consists of 15 residues. Looked up from germline, CDR1 is LNHDA and CDR2 is SQIVND (reference sequence). The CDR3 loop reads CASKNRVGANQPQHF. DNA of the CDR3: TGTGCCAGTAAAAACCGGGTGGGGGCTAACCAGCCCCAGCATTTT.

This clone rates as medium-sized. V is TRBV19 and J is TRBJ2-3; 12 bases map to TRBD2. After removal of 5 bases from V and 2 bases from J, the junction contained 5 bases not matched to a gene. CDR3 length equals 16 residues. Germline V gene lookup returns CDR1 LNHDA and CDR2 SQIVND (reference sequence). CDR3 amino acids: CASSPASGRATDTQYF. The CDR3 DNA reads as TGTGCCAGTAGTCCAGCTAGCGGGAGGGCCACAGATACGCAGTATTTT.

The chain couples TRBV19 to TRBJ1-2; maybe TRBD1 (6 bases). The germline V gene encodes CDR1 LNHDA and CDR2 SQIVND (reference sequence). The germline V and J ends were trimmed by 3 bases and 8 bases, with 10 bases remaining between them. This CDR3 region has 12 residues. CDR3 sequence (DNA): TGTGCCAGTAGTATGCAGGGGCGCGGCTACACCTTC. Translating it yields CASSMQGRGYTF. Full variable domain (missing parts from reference TRBV19 and TRBJ1-2): DGGITQSPKYLFRKEGQNVTLSCEQNLNHDAMYWYRQDPGQGLRLIYYSQIVNDFQKGDIAEGYSVSREKKESFPLTVTSAQKNPTAFYLCASSMQGRGYTFGSGTRLTVV.

CDR3 coding DNA: TGCGCCAGCAGCCAATCTCGAGGGGGCTCCTACAATGAGCAGTTCTTC. Translated, it gives CASSQSRGGSYNEQFF. The chain links TRBV4-3 to TRBJ2-1; maybe TRBD1 (6 bases). The CDR3 is 16 residues long. CDR1 LGHNA and CDR2 YSLEER come from the germline V gene. V was cut by 2 bases and J by 0 bases, with 11 bases left in between.

The chain combines TRBV4-3 with TRBJ2-7, with D perhaps TRBD2 (6 bases). Per the germline V gene, CDR1 is LGHNA and CDR2 is YSLEER. The CDR3 contains 16 residues. V was shortened by 4 bases and J by 6 bases, with 22 bases between the two germline ends. CDR3 loop: CASSPLFVSGAGEQYF. The CDR3 coding sequence is TGCGCCAGCAGCCCGCTTTTCGTTTCGGGAGCAGGCGAGCAGTACTTC.

J is TRBJ2-5 and V is TRBV3-1 (or the pseudogene TRBV3-2); TRBD2 matches 7 bases. Germline CDR1 reads LGHDT; CDR2 reads YNNKEL (reference sequence). V was pared by 8 bases and J by 4 bases, with 4 bases of the junction left unmatched. CDR3 size: 12 residues. CDR3 DNA: TGTGCCAGCGGGTCGGGAGGAGAGACCCAGTACTTC. Its translation is CASGSGGETQYF.

This clone has a single count. The V gene is TRBV5-4, the J gene TRBJ1-6; no clear D. Trimming cost V 4 bases and J 6 bases, with 14 bases left between them. The germline V gene encodes CDR1 SGHNT and CDR2 YYREEE (reference sequence). This CDR3 is built from 15 residues. The CDR3 sequence: CASSVLTPPNSPLHF. The CDR3 coding sequence is TGTGCCAGCAGCGTACTTACCCCTCCTAATTCACCCCTCCACTTT.

The rearrangement uses TRBV5-1 and TRBJ1-1; the D is unclear. V lost 4 bases, J lost 1 base, and 11 bases lay in between. Germline values: CDR1 SGHRS, CDR2 YFSETQ. This CDR3 spans 14 amino acids. The CDR3 bases are TGCGCCAGCAGCGTTCTCGAGGGGAACACTGAAGCTTTCTTT. Amino acid sequence: CASSVLEGNTEAFF. Full variable domain (remainder filled in from reference TRBV5-1 and TRBJ1-1): KAGVTQTPRYLIKTRGQQVTLSCSPISGHRSVSWYQQTPGQGLQFLFEYFSETQRNKGNFPGRFSGRQFSNSRSEMNVSTLELGDSALYLCASSVLEGNTEAFFGQGTRLTVV.

V is TRBV28 and J is TRBJ1-6; TRBD1 is a possible D gene (6 bases). Germline V gene data show CDR1 as MDHEN and CDR2 as SYDVKM. The CDR3 has 16 residues. With 6 bases removed from V and 8 bases from J, the gap between germline ends came to 20 bases. The CDR3 sequence is CASSLRGQGIYSPLHF. Written as DNA, the CDR3 is TGTGCCAGCAGCCTCCGGGGTCAGGGGATCTATTCACCCCTCCACTTT.

The rearrangement uses TRBV5-1 and TRBJ2-5; 9 bases are a match to TRBD2. Germline V lookup: CDR1 SGHRS, CDR2 YFSETQ. This CDR3 spans 15 amino acids. V dropped 5 bases and J dropped 1; count of bases not matched to a gene: 6. The CDR3 here is CASRNSGSVQETQYF. As DNA, the CDR3 is TGCGCCAGCAGGAATAGCGGGAGTGTCCAAGAGACCCAGTACTTC.

V usage is TRBV11-2 and J usage is TRBJ2-7; 7 bases are a match to TRBD1. The V gene's germline CDR1 is SGHAT and CDR2 FQNNGV. With 5 bases clipped from V and 3 bases from J, the junction kept 7 bases outside the gene matches. The CDR3 is 14 residues long. The CDR3 DNA reads TGTGCCAGCAGCCCACGACAGGGATTCTACGAGCAGTACTTC. Translating gives CASSPRQGFYEQYF.

The chain combines TRBV7-2 with TRBJ2-5; 10 nucleotides match TRBD1. Germline V gene sequence: CDR1 SGHTA, CDR2 FQGNSA. The junction had 3 bases not matched to a gene; V was cut back by 3 bases and J by 2 bases. CDR3 length equals 15 residues. CDR3 residues: CASSFGQGVQETQYF. In DNA form, the CDR3 reads TGTGCCAGCAGCTTCGGACAGGGGGTACAAGAGACCCAGTACTTC.

V usage is TRBV28 and J usage is TRBJ2-1; 9 nucleotides align to TRBD2. The CDR3 loop spans 12 amino acids. V was pared by 9 bases and J by 8 bases, with 5 bases of the junction left unmatched. Per germline, CDR1 MDHEN and CDR2 SYDVKM. The CDR3 DNA reads TGTGCCAGTCGTAGCGGGAGTGATGAGCAGTTCTTC. This sequence encodes CASRSGSDEQFF.

The gene calls are TRBV27 and TRBJ1-1; 10 bases are a match to TRBD1. Trimming cost V 3 bases and J 3 bases; bases outside gene matches: 13. The CDR3 has 18 amino acids. Per the germline V gene, CDR1 is MNHEY and CDR2 is SMNVEV (reference sequence). The CDR3 protein is CASSFYPPGTGEDTEAFF. DNA of the CDR3: TGTGCCAGCAGTTTTTATCCTCCCGGGACAGGGGAGGACACTGAAGCTTTCTTT.

The V gene is TRBV7-9, the J gene TRBJ2-1, with 8 bases identical to TRBD2. The CDR3 is 16 amino acids. The J segment lost 8 bases and the V segment lost 3 bases, leaving 12 bases of the junction unmatched. Germline V CDR1 and CDR2: SEHNR, FQNEAQ (reference sequence). CDR3 region: CASSFGLAQVRDEQFF. The CDR3, as DNA: TGTGCCAGCAGCTTCGGACTAGCCCAGGTTAGAGATGAGCAGTTCTTC.

The rearrangement joins TRBV14 to TRBJ1-1; D is ambiguous. Germline loops: CDR1 SGHDN, CDR2 FVKESK. CDR3 length: 15 amino acids. V lost 4 bases, J lost 4 bases, and 16 bases lay in between. CDR3 sequence: CASSPYSGVSTEAFF. DNA of the CDR3: TGTGCCAGCAGCCCTTATTCCGGGGTTAGCACTGAAGCTTTCTTT.

This chain connects TRBV5-1 to TRBJ2-3; tentative D call: TRBD2 (6 bases). Trimming took off 4 bases at V and 4 bases at J, with 13 bases between the two ends. This CDR3 contains 14 residues. Looked up from germline, CDR1 is SGHRS and CDR2 is YFSETQ. DNA of the CDR3: TGCGCCAGCAGCCCGGATGGAGGGGCAGATACGCAGTATTTT. Translated: CASSPDGGADTQYF.

The chain uses TRBV4-1 and TRBJ1-1, with 8 bases identical to TRBD1. The J segment lost 0 bases and the V segment lost 0 bases, leaving 15 bases of the junction unmatched. Per the germline V gene, CDR1 is MGHRA and CDR2 is YSYEKL. The CDR3 is 20 residues long. CDR3 DNA: TGCGCCAGCAGCCAAGATAGTCTAACCGGGACAGGAGTTTTGAACACTGAAGCTTTCTTT. The encoded protein is CASSQDSLTGTGVLNTEAFF.

The rearrangement uses TRBV9 and TRBJ2-1; 9 bases match TRBD2. The V and J ends lost 3 bases and 4 bases, in that order; junction bases with no gene match: 8. Germline loops: CDR1 SGDLS, CDR2 YYNGEE. CDR3 length: 16 residues. The CDR3 reads CASSATVAGGYNEQFF. The CDR3 DNA reads as TGTGCCAGCAGCGCCACGGTCGCGGGAGGGTACAATGAGCAGTTCTTC.

The chain recombines TRBV2 with TRBJ1-6; D ambiguous. The ends were cut back, 2 bases at V and 16 bases at J, with 15 bases in the middle. The length of the CDR3 is 13 residues. Germline assignment: CDR1 SNHLY and CDR2 FYNNEI. CDR3 loop: CASSENPGLELHF. DNA for the CDR3: TGTGCCAGCAGTGAAAATCCAGGCTTAGAGCTCCACTTT.

CDR3 coding DNA: TGTGCCAGCAGCGCTCCGAGGACTAGCACAGATACGCAGTATTTT. It encodes CASSAPRTSTDTQYF. The rearrangement links TRBV28 to TRBJ2-3, with D perhaps TRBD2 (5 bases). The V end was cut by 6 bases, the J end by 0 bases, with 13 bases between. CDR1 is MDHEN, CDR2 SYDVKM, per germline. CDR3 length: 15 amino acids.